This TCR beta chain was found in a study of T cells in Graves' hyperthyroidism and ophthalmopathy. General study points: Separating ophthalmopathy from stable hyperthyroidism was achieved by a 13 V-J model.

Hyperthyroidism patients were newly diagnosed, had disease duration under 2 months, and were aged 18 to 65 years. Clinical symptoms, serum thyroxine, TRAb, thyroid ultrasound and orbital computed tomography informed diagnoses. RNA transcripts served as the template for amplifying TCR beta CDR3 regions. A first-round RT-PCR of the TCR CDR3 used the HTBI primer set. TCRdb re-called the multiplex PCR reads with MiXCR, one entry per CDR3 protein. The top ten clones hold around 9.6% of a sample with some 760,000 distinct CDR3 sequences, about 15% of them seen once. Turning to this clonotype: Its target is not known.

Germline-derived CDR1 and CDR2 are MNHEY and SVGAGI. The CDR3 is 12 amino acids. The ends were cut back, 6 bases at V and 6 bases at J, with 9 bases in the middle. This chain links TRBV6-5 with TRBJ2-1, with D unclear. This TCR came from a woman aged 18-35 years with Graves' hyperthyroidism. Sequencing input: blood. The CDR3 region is CASRLVGNEQFF. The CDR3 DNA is TGTGCCAGCAGACTCGTGGGCAATGAGCAGTTCTTC.